This T cell receptor beta chain was recorded in a study of brain T cells in children with intractable seizures. Profiled with immunoSEQ multiplex PCR; TCRdb holds only in-frame clones, not every one. Among 100,000 to 120,000 clones listed, approximately 94% were seen once. Study results and caveats: Patients' HCMV serostatus was unknown; virus specificity rests on CDR3 similarity alone.

V dropped 5 bases and J dropped 5 bases, with 12 bases sitting between them. The CDR3 length is 13 residues. Remarks on this clone: Its antigen remains unknown.

Pre-surgery treatment included at least one anti-epileptic drug. V usage is TRBV12-3 or TRBV12-4 and J usage is TRBJ1-1; no reliable D call. Sequencing used peripheral blood, obtained at surgery. This clonotype was sampled from a boy younger than two with hemimegalencephaly and intractable seizures. CDR3 DNA sequence: TGTGCCAGCAGTCCTAAGTCCATAACTGAAGCTTTCTTT. It codes for CASSPKSITEAFF.